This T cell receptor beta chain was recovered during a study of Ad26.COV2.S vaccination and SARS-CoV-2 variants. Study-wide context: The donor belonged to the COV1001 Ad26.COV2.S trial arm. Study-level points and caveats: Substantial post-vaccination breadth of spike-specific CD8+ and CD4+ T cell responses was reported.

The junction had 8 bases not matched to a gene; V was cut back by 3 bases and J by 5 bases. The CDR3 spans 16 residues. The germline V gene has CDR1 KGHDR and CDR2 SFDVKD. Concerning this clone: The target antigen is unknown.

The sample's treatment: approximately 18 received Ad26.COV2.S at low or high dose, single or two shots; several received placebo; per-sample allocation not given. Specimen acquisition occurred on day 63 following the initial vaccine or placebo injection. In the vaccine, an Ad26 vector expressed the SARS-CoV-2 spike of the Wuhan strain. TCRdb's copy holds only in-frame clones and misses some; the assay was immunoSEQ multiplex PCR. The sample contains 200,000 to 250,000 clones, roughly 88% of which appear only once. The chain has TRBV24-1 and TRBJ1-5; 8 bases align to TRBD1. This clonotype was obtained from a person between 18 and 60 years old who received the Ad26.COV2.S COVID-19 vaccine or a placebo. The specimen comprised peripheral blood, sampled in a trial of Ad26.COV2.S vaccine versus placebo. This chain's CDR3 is CATSDPTSGGDQPQHF. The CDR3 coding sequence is TGTGCCACCAGTGATCCAACTTCAGGGGGCGATCAGCCCCAGCATTTT.